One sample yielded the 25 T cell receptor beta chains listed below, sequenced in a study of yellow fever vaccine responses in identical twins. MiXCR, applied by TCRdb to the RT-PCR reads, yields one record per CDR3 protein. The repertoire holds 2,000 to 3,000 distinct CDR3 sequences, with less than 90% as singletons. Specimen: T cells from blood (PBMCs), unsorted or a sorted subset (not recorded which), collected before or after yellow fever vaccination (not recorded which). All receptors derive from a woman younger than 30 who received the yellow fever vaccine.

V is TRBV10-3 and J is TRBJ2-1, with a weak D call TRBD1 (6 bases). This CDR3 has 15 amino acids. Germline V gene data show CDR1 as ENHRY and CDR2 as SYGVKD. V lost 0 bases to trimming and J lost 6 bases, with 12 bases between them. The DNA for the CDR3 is TGTGCCATCAGTGAGTCCGGACAGATTATCAATGAGCAGTTCTTC. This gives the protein CAISESGQIINEQFF.

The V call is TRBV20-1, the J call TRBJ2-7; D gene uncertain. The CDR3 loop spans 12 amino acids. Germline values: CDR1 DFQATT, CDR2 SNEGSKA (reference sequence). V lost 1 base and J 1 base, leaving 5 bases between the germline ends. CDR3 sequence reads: CSARVVSYEQYF. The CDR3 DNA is TGCAGTGCTAGAGTCGTTTCCTACGAGCAGTACTTC.

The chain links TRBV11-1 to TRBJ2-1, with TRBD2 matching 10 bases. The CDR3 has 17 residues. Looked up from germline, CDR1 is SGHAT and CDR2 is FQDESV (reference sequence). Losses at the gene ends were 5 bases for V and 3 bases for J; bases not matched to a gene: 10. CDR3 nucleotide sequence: TGTGCCAGCAGCCGGGGACTAGCGTTAGTCGGCTACAATGAGCAGTTCTTC. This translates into CASSRGLALVGYNEQFF.

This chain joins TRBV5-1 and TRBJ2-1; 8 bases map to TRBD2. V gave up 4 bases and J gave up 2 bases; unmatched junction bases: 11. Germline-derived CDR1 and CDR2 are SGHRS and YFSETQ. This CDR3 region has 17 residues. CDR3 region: CASSAAALAGTYNEQFF. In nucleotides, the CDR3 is TGCGCCAGCAGCGCGGCGGCTTTAGCGGGGACCTACAATGAGCAGTTCTTC.

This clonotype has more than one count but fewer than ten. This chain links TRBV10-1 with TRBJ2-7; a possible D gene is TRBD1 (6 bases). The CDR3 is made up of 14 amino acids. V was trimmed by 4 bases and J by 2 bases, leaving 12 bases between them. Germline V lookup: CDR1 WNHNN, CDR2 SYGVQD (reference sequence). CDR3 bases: TGCGCCAGCAGTGTGGCCAGGGGAGCCTACGAGCAGTACTTC. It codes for CASSVARGAYEQYF.

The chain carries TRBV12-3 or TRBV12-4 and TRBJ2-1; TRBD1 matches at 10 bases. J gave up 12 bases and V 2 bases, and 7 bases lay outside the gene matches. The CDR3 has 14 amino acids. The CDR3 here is CASSLRDRGGRQFF. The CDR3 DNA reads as TGTGCCAGCAGTTTAAGGGACAGGGGAGGGAGGCAGTTCTTC.

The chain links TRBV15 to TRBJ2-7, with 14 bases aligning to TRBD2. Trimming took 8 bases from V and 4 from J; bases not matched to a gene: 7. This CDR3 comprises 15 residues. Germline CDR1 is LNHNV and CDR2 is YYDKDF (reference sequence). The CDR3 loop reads CATSTSGRENYEQYF. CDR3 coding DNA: TGTGCCACCTCGACTAGCGGGAGGGAAAATTACGAGCAGTACTTC.

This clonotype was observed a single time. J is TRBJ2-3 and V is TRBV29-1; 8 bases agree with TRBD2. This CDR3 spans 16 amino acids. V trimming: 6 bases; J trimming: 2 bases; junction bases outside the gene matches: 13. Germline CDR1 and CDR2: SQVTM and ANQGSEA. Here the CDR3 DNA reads TGCAGCGTCGACCATAGCGGGGTGGATTCCACAGATACGCAGTATTTT. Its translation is CSVDHSGVDSTDTQYF.

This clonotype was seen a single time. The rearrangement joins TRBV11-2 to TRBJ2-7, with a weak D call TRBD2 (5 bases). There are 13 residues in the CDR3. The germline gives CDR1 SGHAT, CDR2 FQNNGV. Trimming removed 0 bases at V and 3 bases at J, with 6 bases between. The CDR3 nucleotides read TGTGCCAGCAGCTTAGAACTAGGCTACGAGCAGTACTTC. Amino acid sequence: CASSLELGYEQYF.

CDR3 coding DNA: TGTGCCACCAGTGATTCGGGGACAGGGCGGTACGAGCAGTACTTC. It encodes CATSDSGTGRYEQYF. This chain connects TRBV24-1 to TRBJ2-7, with 9 nucleotides matching TRBD1. CDR1 and CDR2 from the germline V gene are KGHDR and SFDVKD. This CDR3 contains 15 residues. V dropped 2 bases and J dropped 4; count of bases not matched to a gene: 5.

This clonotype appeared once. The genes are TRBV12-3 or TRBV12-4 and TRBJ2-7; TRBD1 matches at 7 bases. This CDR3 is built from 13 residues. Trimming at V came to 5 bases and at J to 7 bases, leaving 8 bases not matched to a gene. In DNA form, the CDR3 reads TGTGCCAGCAGTCCAACAGGGGTGGGTGAGCAGTACTTC. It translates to CASSPTGVGEQYF.

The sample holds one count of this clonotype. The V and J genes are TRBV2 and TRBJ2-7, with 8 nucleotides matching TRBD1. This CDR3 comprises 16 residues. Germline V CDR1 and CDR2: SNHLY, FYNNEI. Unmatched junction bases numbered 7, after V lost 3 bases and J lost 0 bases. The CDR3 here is CASSEPRDRNSYEQYF. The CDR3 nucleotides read TGTGCCAGCAGTGAGCCCCGGGACAGGAACTCCTACGAGCAGTACTTC.

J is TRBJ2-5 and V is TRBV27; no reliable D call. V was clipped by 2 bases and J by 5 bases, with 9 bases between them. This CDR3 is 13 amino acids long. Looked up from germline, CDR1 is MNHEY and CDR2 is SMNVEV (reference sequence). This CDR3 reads CASSLAFRETQYF. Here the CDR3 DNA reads TGTGCCAGCAGTTTAGCCTTCCGGGAGACCCAGTACTTC.

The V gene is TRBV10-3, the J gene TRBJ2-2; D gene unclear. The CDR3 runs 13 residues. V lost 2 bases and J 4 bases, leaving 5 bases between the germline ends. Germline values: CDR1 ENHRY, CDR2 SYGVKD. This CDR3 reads CAISEPLTGELFF. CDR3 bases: TGTGCCATCAGTGAGCCACTCACCGGGGAGCTGTTTTTT.

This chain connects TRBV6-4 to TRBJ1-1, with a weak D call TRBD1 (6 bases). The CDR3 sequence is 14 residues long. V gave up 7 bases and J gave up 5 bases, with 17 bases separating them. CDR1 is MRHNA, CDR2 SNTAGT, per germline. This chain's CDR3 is CASTDLRGMTEAFF. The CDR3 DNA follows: TGTGCCAGCACTGATTTGAGGGGGATGACTGAAGCTTTCTTT.

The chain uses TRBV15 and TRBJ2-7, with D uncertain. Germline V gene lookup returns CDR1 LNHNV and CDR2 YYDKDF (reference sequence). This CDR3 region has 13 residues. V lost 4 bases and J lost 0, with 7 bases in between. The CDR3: CATSTTVSYEQYF. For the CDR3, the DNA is TGTGCCACCAGCACAACGGTCTCCTACGAGCAGTACTTC.

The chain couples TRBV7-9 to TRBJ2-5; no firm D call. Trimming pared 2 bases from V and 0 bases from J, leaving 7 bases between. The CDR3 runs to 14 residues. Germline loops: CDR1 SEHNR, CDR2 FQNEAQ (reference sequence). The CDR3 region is CASSLQTYQETQYF. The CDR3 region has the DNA TGTGCCAGCAGCTTACAAACCTACCAAGAGACCCAGTACTTC.

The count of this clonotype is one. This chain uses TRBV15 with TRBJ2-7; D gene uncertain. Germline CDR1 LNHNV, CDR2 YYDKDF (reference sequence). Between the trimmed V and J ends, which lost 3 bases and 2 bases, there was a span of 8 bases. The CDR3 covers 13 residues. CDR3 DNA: TGTGCCACCAGCAGTTTGCTACCCTACGAGCAGTACTTC. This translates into CATSSLLPYEQYF.

The CDR3 DNA is TGTGCCAGCATCCTCAGTGACCTGAACACTGAAGCTTTCTTT. Translation gives CASILSDLNTEAFF. The chain joins TRBV11-3 to TRBJ1-1; D not resolved. The CDR3 consists of 14 residues. Germline V gives CDR1 SGHNT, CDR2 YENEEA. Trimming took 7 bases from V and 0 from J, leaving 12 bases between them.

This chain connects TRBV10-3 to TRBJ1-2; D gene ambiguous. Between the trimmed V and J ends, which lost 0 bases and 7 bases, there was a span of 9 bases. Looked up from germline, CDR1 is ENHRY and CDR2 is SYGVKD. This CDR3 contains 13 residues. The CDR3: CAISESWGSGYTF. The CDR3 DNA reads TGTGCCATCAGTGAGTCATGGGGTTCTGGCTACACCTTC.

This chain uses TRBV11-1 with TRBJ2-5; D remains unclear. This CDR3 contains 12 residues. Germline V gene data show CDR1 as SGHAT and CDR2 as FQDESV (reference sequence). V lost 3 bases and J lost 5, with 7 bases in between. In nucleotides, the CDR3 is TGTGCCAGCAGCTTTCTGAGGGAGACCCAGTACTTC. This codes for CASSFLRETQYF.

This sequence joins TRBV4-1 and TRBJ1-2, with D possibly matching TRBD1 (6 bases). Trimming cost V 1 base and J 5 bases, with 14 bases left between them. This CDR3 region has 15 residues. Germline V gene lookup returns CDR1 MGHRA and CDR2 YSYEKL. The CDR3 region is CASSQVAGAIYGYTF. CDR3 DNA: TGCGCCAGCAGCCAAGTGGCAGGGGCCATATATGGCTACACCTTC.

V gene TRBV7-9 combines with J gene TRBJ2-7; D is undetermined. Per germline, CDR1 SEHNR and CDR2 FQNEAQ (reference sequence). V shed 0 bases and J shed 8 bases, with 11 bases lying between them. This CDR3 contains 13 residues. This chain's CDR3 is CASSLAEVGQQYF. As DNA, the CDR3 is TGTGCCAGCAGCTTAGCAGAAGTTGGGCAGCAGTACTTC.

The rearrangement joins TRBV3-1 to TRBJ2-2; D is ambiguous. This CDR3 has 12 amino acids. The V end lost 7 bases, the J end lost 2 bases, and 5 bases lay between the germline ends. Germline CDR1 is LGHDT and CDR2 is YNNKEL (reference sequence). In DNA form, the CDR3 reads TGTGCCAGCAACCTAAACACCGGGGAGCTGTTTTTT. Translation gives CASNLNTGELFF. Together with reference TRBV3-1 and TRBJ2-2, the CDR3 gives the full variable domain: DTAVSQTPKYLVTQMGNDKSIKCEQNLGHDTMYWYKQDSKKFLKIMFSYNNKELIINETVPNRFSPKSPDKAHLNLHINSLELGDSAVYFCASNLNTGELFFGEGSRLTVL.

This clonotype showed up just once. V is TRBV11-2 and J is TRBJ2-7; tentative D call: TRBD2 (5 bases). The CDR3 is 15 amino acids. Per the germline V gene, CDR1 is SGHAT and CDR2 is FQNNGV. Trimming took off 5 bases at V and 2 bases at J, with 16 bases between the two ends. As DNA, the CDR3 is TGTGCCAGCAGCCATTCTTCGGGAACAGCCTACGAGCAGTACTTC. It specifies CASSHSSGTAYEQYF.